These T cell receptor beta chains were read from a single sample in a study of cytomegalovirus exposure and HLA in healthy donors. TCRdb keeps only in-frame clones here, not all; method: immunoSEQ multiplex PCR. The sample consists of 150,000 to 200,000 clones, 70% to 80% of them appearing once. Material: PBMCs. These receptors came from a woman in her fifties or sixties in good health and CMV-seropositive. CDR3s include the opening cysteine and the closing phenylalanine or tryptophan. D genes are given only for firm matches. Clone size is shown for a subset of rows, as once, few, many or a class of expanded clone.

j_call,d_call,v_call,clone_size,cdr3_length,cdr3_nt,cdr3_aa
TRBJ2-7,-,TRBV7-2,-,14,TGTGCCAGCAGCTTAGTGGGGGCTAGGAGGGAGCAGTACTTC,CASSLVGARREQYF
TRBJ1-6,-,TRBV6-1,few,11,TGTGCCAGCAGTACAGGGAGACCCCTCCACTTT,CASSTGRPLHF
TRBJ2-7,TRBD2,TRBV11-3,-,11,TGTGCCAGCAGCTCCGGGGGGGAGCAGTACTTC,CASSSGGEQYF
TRBJ2-3,-,TRBV27,-,14,TGTGCCAGCAGTTTCCGGGGTAGCACAGATACGCAGTATTTT,CASSFRGSTDTQYF
TRBJ2-7,TRBD1,TRBV28,-,16,TGTGCCAGCAGTTTAGATCCGGGACAGCCTCAGTACGAGCAGTACTTC,CASSLDPGQPQYEQYF
TRBJ2-3,-,TRBV27,-,13,TGTGCCAGCCGGCGCACGGGGTCAGATACGCAGTATTTT,CASRRTGSDTQYF
TRBJ2-1,-,TRBV7-9,-,16,TGTGCCAGCAGCCCGAGAGCGGCAGGTTCCTACAATGAGCAGTTCTTC,CASSPRAAGSYNEQFF
TRBJ2-5,-,TRBV7-6,-,14,TGTGCCAGCAGCTTAGTGGGCCGCCAAGAGACCCAGTACTTC,CASSLVGRQETQYF
TRBJ2-5,TRBD1,TRBV27,-,16,TGTGCCAGCAGTACCTTTACTGGGACAGGGAAAGAGACCCAGTACTTC,CASSTFTGTGKETQYF
TRBJ2-3,-,TRBV7-3,few,11,TGTGCCAGCCTTTACACAGATACGCAGTATTTT,CASLYTDTQYF
TRBJ1-2,-,TRBV7-9,-,15,TGTGCCAGCAGCCCGGACGGGGGACCAAACTATGGCTACACCTTC,CASSPDGGPNYGYTF
TRBJ1-5,TRBD1,TRBV27,-,16,TGTGCCAGCATCCCATCCGGGACAGGCTACAATCAGCCCCAGCATTTT,CASIPSGTGYNQPQHF
TRBJ2-7,TRBD2,TRBV29-1,-,17,TGCAGCGTTCCAGGGTGGACTAGCGGGAGTCACTCCTACGAGCAGTACTTC,CSVPGWTSGSHSYEQYF
TRBJ1-1,-,TRBV4-2,-,14,TGTGCCAGCACCCCCTATACCGGGAACACTGAAGCTTTCTTT,CASTPYTGNTEAFF
TRBJ1-5,TRBD1,TRBV6-6,-,14,TGTGCCAGCAGTAGTTCAGGGGGCGATCAGCCCCAGCATTTT,CASSSSGGDQPQHF
TRBJ1-5,-,TRBV7-9,-,13,TGTGCCAGCAGCTTATCCATCAATCAGCCCCAGCATTTT,CASSLSINQPQHF
TRBJ2-5,TRBD2,TRBV15,-,17,TGTGCCACCAGCAGAGATCGGACTAGCGGGATAGGGGAGACCCAGTACTTC,CATSRDRTSGIGETQYF
TRBJ1-2,TRBD1,TRBV11-2,-,16,TGTGCCAGCAGCTCCCACCCGGACAGGGTCGGCTATGGCTACACCTTC,CASSSHPDRVGYGYTF
TRBJ2-3,TRBD1,TRBV10-3,-,16,TGTGCCATCAGTGCTAGACAGGGGGTTAGCACAGATGCGCAGTATTTT,CAISARQGVSTDAQYF
TRBJ2-7,-,TRBV19,-,14,TGTGCCAGTAGCCCCGGACAGCAATCCTACGAGCAGTACTTC,CASSPGQQSYEQYF
TRBJ2-5,TRBD2,TRBV28,-,13,TGTGCCAGCACCCCCGGGGGGATTGAGACCCAGTACTTC,CASTPGGIETQYF
TRBJ1-4,TRBD1,TRBV28,-,16,TGTGCCAGCAGTTCCCCCGCGGGACAGAGTAATGAAAAACTGTTTTTT,CASSSPAGQSNEKLFF
TRBJ1-5,TRBD1,TRBV27,-,16,TGTGCCAGCAGTTTATCTCGGACAGGGTGGGGGCAGCCCCAGCATTTT,CASSLSRTGWGQPQHF
TRBJ2-5,TRBD1,TRBV5-1,-,14,TGCGCCAGCAGCCCGGGGACAGGCCAAGAGACCCAGTACTTC,CASSPGTGQETQYF
TRBJ1-2,-,TRBV7-2,-,13,TGTGCCAGCAGCCGAGAGGGGGTCTATGGCTACACCTTC,CASSREGVYGYTF
TRBJ2-7,TRBD1,TRBV18,once,13,TGTGCCAGCGCCAGGGACAGGGGCTACGAGCAGTACTTC,CASARDRGYEQYF
TRBJ1-6,TRBD1,TRBV28,-,15,TGTGCCAGCGCGACCTCCGGGACAGGGAATTCACCCCTCCACTTT,CASATSGTGNSPLHF
TRBJ1-4,TRBD1,TRBV5-4,-,14,TGTGCCAGCAGCACCCAGGACAGGGCGGCAAAACTGTTTTTT,CASSTQDRAAKLFF
TRBJ2-2,-,TRBV2,-,14,TGTGCCAGCAGGCAAGCGGAGAACACCGGGGAGCTGTTTTTT,CASRQAENTGELFF
TRBJ2-3,-,TRBV6-1,-,19,TGTGCCAGCAGTGATCTCGTTAGGGCGGGGAACCGGAACACAGATACGCAGTATTTT,CASSDLVRAGNRNTDTQYF
TRBJ2-3,-,TRBV5-1,-,14,TGCGCCAGCGATAGGGGCGAATCCACAGATACGCAGTATTTT,CASDRGESTDTQYF
TRBJ2-3,TRBD2,TRBV6-5,-,15,TGTGCCAGCAGTTTTTCCCTCGGGAGGGGAGATACGCAGTATTTT,CASSFSLGRGDTQYF